One and the same sample provided the 18 T cell receptor beta chains below, sequenced in a study of T cells in Graves' hyperthyroidism and ophthalmopathy. The TCR beta CDR3 regions underwent amplification using RNA transcripts as the source. First-round RT-PCR of the TCR CDR3 relied on the HTBI primer set. TCRdb re-derived calls from the multiplex PCR reads in MiXCR, one entry per CDR3 protein. The sample includes 350,000 to 450,000 distinct CDR3 sequences, 14% of them seen just once. The sequenced sample consisted of blood. The receptors originated from a woman aged 55-70 years with Graves' hyperthyroidism.

This clonotype occurred a few times. The chain employs TRBV12-3 or TRBV12-4 and TRBJ2-1, with D perhaps matching TRBD1 or TRBD2 (5 bases each). This CDR3 comprises 12 residues. The V end was cut by 8 bases, the J end by 3 bases, with 8 bases between. The CDR3 sequence: CASGTFYNEQFF. DNA for the CDR3: TGTGCCAGCGGGACCTTCTACAATGAGCAGTTCTTC.

This clonotype was seen ten or more times. J is TRBJ1-2 and V is TRBV24-1, with 7 bases fitting TRBD1. CDR3 length: 16 residues. The V gene end was trimmed by 4 bases and the J gene end by 2 bases; junction bases not matched to a gene: 9. Per germline, CDR1 KGHDR and CDR2 SFDVKD. DNA for the CDR3: TGTGCCACCAGTGACCCGGGAAGGGGGCACAACTATGGCTACACCTTC. Protein sequence: CATSDPGRGHNYGYTF.

This clonotype was detected many times. CDR3 nucleotides: TGTGCCAGCAGCTTAGGGACAGATCTAGCCAAAAACATTCAGTACTTC. Protein: CASSLGTDLAKNIQYF. The genes are TRBV11-2 and TRBJ2-4, with D perhaps TRBD1 (6 bases). V was cut by 1 base and J by 0 bases, with 10 bases left in between. Germline V gene lookup returns CDR1 SGHAT and CDR2 FQNNGV. There are 16 residues in the CDR3.

The chain carries TRBV6-1 and TRBJ1-2, with TRBD1 matching over 8 bases. With V trimmed by 6 bases and J by 6 bases, 6 bases remained unmatched. Germline V CDR1 and CDR2: MNHNS, SASEGT. The CDR3 extends over 13 amino acids. The CDR3 region is CASRMAGGDGYTF. For the CDR3, the DNA is TGTGCCAGCAGAATGGCAGGGGGCGATGGCTACACCTTC.

This clonotype has at least ten counts. The rearrangement links TRBV11-2 to TRBJ2-1; TRBD1 is a possible D gene (6 bases). The CDR3 length is 16 residues. Germline lookup yields CDR1 SGHAT and CDR2 FQNNGV. The ends were cut back, 5 bases at V and 5 bases at J, with 19 bases in the middle. The CDR3 here is CASSGYTGPSNNEQFF. CDR3 nucleotide sequence: TGTGCCAGCAGCGGTTACACAGGGCCCTCGAACAATGAGCAGTTCTTC.

Here the CDR3 DNA reads TGTGCCAGCAGCTTTATCCACAAGGACAATGAGCAGTTCTTC. Translated: CASSFIHKDNEQFF. The chain is built from TRBV5-6 and TRBJ2-1; D is unresolved. The CDR3 spans 14 residues. Looked up from germline, CDR1 is SGHDT and CDR2 is YYEEEE. Trimming pared 2 bases from V and 5 bases from J, leaving 11 bases between.

This clonotype was counted at least ten times. The V call is TRBV11-2, the J call TRBJ1-1, with D unresolved. The V end lost 6 bases, the J end lost 2 bases, and 10 bases lay between the germline ends. The V gene's germline CDR1 is SGHAT and CDR2 FQNNGV. The CDR3 covers 13 residues. This chain's CDR3 is CASRRTPNTEAFF. The CDR3 bases are TGTGCCAGCAGACGAACCCCCAACACTGAAGCTTTCTTT.

This clonotype was seen ten or more times. The chain recombines TRBV5-1 with TRBJ2-7, with a tentative D call TRBD2 (6 bases). The CDR3 is made up of 14 amino acids. Per the germline V gene, CDR1 is SGHRS and CDR2 is YFSETQ. The V and J ends lost 5 bases and 1 base respectively, with 13 bases between them. The CDR3, as DNA: TGCGCCAGCAGTGGTAGTAGCGGTTCCTACGAGCAGTACTTC. Amino acid sequence: CASSGSSGSYEQYF.

Turning to this clonotype: Relative to the germline gene, one junction end is altered; a read error may explain this. V usage is TRBV5-1 and J usage is TRBJ2-7; no reliable D call. Germline V gene lookup returns CDR1 SGHRS and CDR2 YFSETQ. This CDR3 has 13 amino acids. The CDR3 is CASATLNTYERYF. In nucleotides, the CDR3 is TGCGCCAGTGCGACTCTTAACACCTACGAGCGGTACTTC.

The chain combines TRBV2 with TRBJ1-3; 9 positions agree with TRBD1. The ends lost 6 bases at V and 3 bases at J; junction bases unmatched: 9. Germline values: CDR1 SNHLY, CDR2 FYNNEI. This CDR3 is 16 amino acids long. The CDR3, as DNA: TGTGCCAGCAGCCTGGACAGGGGAATGAATGGAAACACCATATATTTT. It codes for CASSLDRGMNGNTIYF. Drawing the rest from reference TRBV2 and TRBJ1-3, the complete variable domain is EPEVTQTPSHQVTQMGQEVILRCVPISNHLYFYWYRQILGQKVEFLVSFYNNEISEKSEIFDDQFSVERPDGSNFTLKIRSTKLEDSAMYFCASSLDRGMNGNTIYFGEGSWLTVV.

This clonotype has a handful of counts. V usage is TRBV4-1 and J usage is TRBJ2-3; 7 nucleotides align to TRBD2. Germline assignment: CDR1 MGHRA and CDR2 YSYEKL. Trimming at V came to 1 base and at J to 2 bases, leaving 9 bases not matched to a gene. The CDR3 spans 17 residues. The CDR3 DNA is TGCGCCAGCAGCCAAGGTGGGGACTACGCCTCCACAGATACGCAGTATTTT. This codes for CASSQGGDYASTDTQYF.

In this sample, this clonotype turned up many times. The chain uses TRBV7-2 and TRBJ2-7, with 8 positions matching TRBD2. This CDR3 is built from 15 residues. Germline values: CDR1 SGHTA, CDR2 FQGNSA. Trimming removed 5 bases from V and 6 bases from J; junction bases left unmatched: 12. This CDR3 is CASSRSGTRDVEQYF. CDR3 nucleotide sequence: TGTGCCAGCAGCCGTTCCGGGACTAGGGACGTCGAGCAGTACTTC.

This clonotype was observed many times. The chain is built from TRBV12-3 or TRBV12-4 and TRBJ2-4; 7 bases align to TRBD2. CDR3 length: 16 residues. Trimming cost V 5 bases and J 0 bases; bases outside gene matches: 7. The CDR3 region is CASSPIAGLAKNIQYF. In DNA, the CDR3 is TGTGCCAGCAGTCCCATAGCGGGCCTAGCCAAAAACATTCAGTACTTC.

This clonotype was detected many times. The chain has TRBV4-2 and TRBJ2-5; 9 bases fit TRBD1. V dropped 1 base and J dropped 3; count of bases not matched to a gene: 0. The CDR3 totals 14 residues. Per the germline V gene, CDR1 is LGHNA and CDR2 is YNFKEQ. DNA of the CDR3: TGTGCCAGCAGCCAAGGACAGGGGGAAGAGACCCAGTACTTC. This encodes CASSQGQGEETQYF.

This clonotype was found a few times. This chain uses TRBV18 with TRBJ2-2, with 9 bases matching TRBD2. The CDR3 has 18 amino acids. V lost 1 base and J lost 7; bases outside the gene matches: 13. Germline V lookup: CDR1 KGHSH, CDR2 LQKENI. The CDR3 protein is CASSPLPQGLAGHGELFF. The CDR3 DNA follows: TGTGCCAGCTCACCACTTCCACAGGGGCTAGCGGGACACGGGGAGCTGTTTTTT.

This clonotype was detected a few times. This rearrangement joins TRBV5-1 to TRBJ2-2; TRBD2 might be the D (5 bases). CDR3 length: 17 amino acids. Germline CDR1 is SGHRS and CDR2 is YFSETQ. The V end was cut by 0 bases, the J end by 4 bases, with 16 bases between. The chain's CDR3 is CASSLGLGREGTGELFF. CDR3 coding DNA: TGCGCCAGCAGCTTGGGTTTAGGGAGAGAAGGCACCGGGGAGCTGTTTTTT.

For this clonotype: One end of the junction varies from germline; a read error may be responsible. The chain recombines TRBV19 with TRBJ2-1, with a weak D call TRBD2 (6 bases). This CDR3 has 12 residues. CDR1 LNHDA and CDR2 SQIVND come from the germline V gene (reference sequence). The CDR3 is CAGSIRGTEQFF. The CDR3 coding sequence is TGTGCCGGTAGTATTCGGGGGACTGAGCAGTTCTTC.

The chain uses TRBV19 and TRBJ2-3; tentatively, D is TRBD2 (6 bases). Germline assignment: CDR1 LNHDA and CDR2 SQIVND (reference sequence). The CDR3 is 16 residues long. The ends were cut back, 3 bases at V and 0 bases at J, with 13 bases in the middle. CDR3 sequence: CASSIQAGTSTDTQYF. For the CDR3, the DNA is TGTGCCAGTAGTATTCAGGCAGGGACTAGCACAGATACGCAGTATTTT.